The entry below describes one T cell receptor (beta chain). This sample is drawn from a study of T cell changes during pregnancy in multiple sclerosis. Germline CDR1 MGHRA, CDR2 YSYEKL. This CDR3 is built from 17 residues. V dropped 0 bases and J dropped 1; count of bases not matched to a gene: 6. Assay used: immunoSEQ multiplex PCR; TCRdb lists only in-frame clones, some missing. Of roughly 57,000 clones listed, about 89% are singletons. This material consisted of peripheral blood, taken in the first trimester of pregnancy. The chain has TRBV4-1 and TRBJ2-3, with 8 positions matching TRBD2. The clonotype originates from a female donor with multiple sclerosis, enrolled in a pregnancy study. CDR3 region: CASSQEGGGLGTDTQYF. DNA for the CDR3: TGCGCCAGCAGCCAAGAAGGAGGGGGACTAGGCACAGATACGCAGTATTTT.